This entry is about one TCR beta chain. The target antigen is unknown. This sample is part of a study of T cell responses to AZD1222 COVID-19 vaccine. The study, taken as a whole, reports: Repertoires were collected only later (after the peak T cell response had occurred). Dominant at 160-218 and 743-854, vaccine-associated CD4 TCRs also spanned spike. Reportedly, nearly half of unique spike TCRs recognized epitopes outside B.1.351/B.1.1.7 mutations.

V shed 4 bases and J shed 3 bases, with 10 bases lying between them. The CDR3 extends over 13 amino acids. CDR1 LNHDA and CDR2 SQIVND come from the germline V gene (reference sequence). The protocol was immunoSEQ multiplex PCR, while the TCRdb copy is restricted to in-frame clones and leaves out a portion. The sample has 95,000 to 150,000 clones, around nine tenths seen once. The sample was peripheral blood, taken on day 0 of AZD1222 vaccination. The rearrangement uses TRBV19 and TRBJ2-7; D unresolved. The TCR sequence derives from an adult in good health. This CDR3 reads CASSTGPGYEQYF. CDR3 bases: TGTGCCAGTAGTACAGGACCCGGCTACGAGCAGTACTTC.